One sample yielded the 7 T cell receptor beta chains listed below, sequenced in a study of blood T cell repertoires in COVID-19. Sequencing used immunoSEQ multiplex PCR; TCRdb keeps in-frame clones, though not all of them. The sample lists roughly 390,000 clones, more than 75% seen once, with around 9.3% in the top ten. The sequencing sample was made of peripheral blood. Source of these receptors: a woman aged 30 to 39 with COVID-19, enrolled during active disease.

The V gene is TRBV11-2, the J gene TRBJ1-1, with D unclear. CDR3 size: 14 residues. Per the germline V gene, CDR1 is SGHAT and CDR2 is FQNNGV. Trimming stripped 0 bases from V and 0 bases from J, with 5 bases between. The CDR3 loop reads CASSLERVNTEAFF. DNA of the CDR3: TGTGCCAGCAGCTTAGAACGCGTGAACACTGAAGCTTTCTTT.

There are a few counts of this clone. This CDR3 is also generated by other DNA sequences in the sample. The J gene is TRBJ1-2, the V gene TRBV28; no clear D. This CDR3 has 11 residues. Trimming took off 5 bases at V and 5 bases at J, with 6 bases between the two ends. The germline CDR1 and CDR2 sequences are MDHEN and SYDVKM. CDR3: CASSPSYGYTF. The DNA of the CDR3 is TGTGCCAGCAGTCCATCATATGGCTACACCTTC.

The chain links TRBV5-6 to TRBJ2-5; TRBD2 agrees at 9 bases. Unmatched junction bases numbered 5, after V lost 3 bases and J lost 2 bases. Germline V gene data show CDR1 as SGHDT and CDR2 as YYEEEE. The CDR3 spans 15 residues. The CDR3 spells CASSSLTSGQETQYF. The CDR3 DNA follows: TGTGCCAGCAGCTCTTTAACTAGCGGGCAAGAGACCCAGTACTTC.

The V and J genes are TRBV3-1 (or the pseudogene TRBV3-2) and TRBJ2-5; TRBD2 matches 13 bases. After removal of 4 bases from V and 5 bases from J, the junction contained 13 bases not matched to a gene. This CDR3 region has 18 residues. Germline-derived CDR1 and CDR2 are LGHDT and YNNKEL (reference sequence). As DNA, the CDR3 is TGTGCCAGCAGCCCCCGCTTAGGACTAGCGGGAGCGGGGGAGACCCAGTACTTC. It translates to CASSPRLGLAGAGETQYF.

The rearrangement uses TRBV5-1 and TRBJ2-3; D might be TRBD1 (6 bases). V lost 5 bases and J 6 bases, leaving 16 bases between the germline ends. Looked up from germline, CDR1 is SGHRS and CDR2 is YFSETQ. CDR3 length equals 14 residues. CDR3 nucleotides: TGCGCCAGCAGACAGGGACCATCAGGGGATACGCAGTATTTT. Encoded protein: CASRQGPSGDTQYF.

The rearrangement joins TRBV5-6 to TRBJ1-2; no definite D call. The germline V gene has CDR1 SGHDT and CDR2 YYEEEE. Trimming cost V 2 bases and J 6 bases, with 11 bases left between them. The CDR3 consists of 13 residues. CDR3 sequence (DNA): TGTGCCAGCAGCTTCGGGTTAAGAGATGGCTACACCTTC. Its translation is CASSFGLRDGYTF.

The chain recombines TRBV28 with TRBJ1-1; 7 bases map to TRBD1. The germline gives CDR1 MDHEN, CDR2 SYDVKM. The CDR3 loop spans 16 amino acids. The J segment lost 0 bases and the V segment lost 6 bases, leaving 10 bases of the junction unmatched. The CDR3 spells CASSSGQTLLNTEAFF. The CDR3 DNA follows: TGTGCCAGCAGCTCGGGACAGACTTTATTGAACACTGAAGCTTTCTTT.